What follows are 16 T cell receptor beta chains derived from one specimen sequenced in a study of beta chain features in type 1 diabetes. The study reverse transcribed the entire isolated RNA, so it sequenced expressed TCRB transcripts. The protocol was immunoSEQ multiplex PCR, while the TCRdb copy is restricted to in-frame clones and leaves out a portion. The sample shows some 130,000 clones, approximately 9% of them seen only once. These receptors' antigens are unknown. Study-level points and caveats: Shorter TCRB CDR3s, moderately but significantly so, were found in Type 1 diabetes patients in all four CD4+ subsets.

The sequenced material came from central memory CD4+ T cells from blood. These receptors came from a man aged 30-40 years with type 1 diabetes.

This clone was counted between two and nine times. CDR3 protein: CASSPTGTNTQYF. The CDR3 nucleotides are TGTGCCAGTAGTCCTACCGGGACAAATACGCAGTATTTT. The V and J genes are TRBV19 and TRBJ2-3; tentatively, D is TRBD1 (6 bases). V lost 5 bases and J 7 bases, leaving 13 bases between the germline ends. There are 13 residues in the CDR3. In germline, CDR1 is LNHDA, CDR2 SQIVND (reference sequence).

V usage is TRBV11-2 and J usage is TRBJ2-3; weak D call: TRBD2 (6 bases). The CDR3 has 16 amino acids. Germline V gene data show CDR1 as SGHAT and CDR2 as FQNNGV. V lost 5 bases, J lost 2 bases, and 17 bases lay in between. CDR3 sequence (DNA): TGTGCCAGCAGCCAGGGACTGAATTATCACACAGATACGCAGTATTTT. Translated: CASSQGLNYHTDTQYF.

This clone has just a few counts. The chain recombines TRBV5-1 with TRBJ2-5; 10 bases map to TRBD1. Germline CDR1 and CDR2: SGHRS and YFSETQ. The CDR3 spans 14 residues. The trim removed 5 bases at V and 2 bases at J, leaving 3 bases unmatched. CDR3 in amino acids: CASRDRGYQETQYF. Written as DNA, the CDR3 is TGCGCCAGCAGGGACAGGGGGTATCAAGAGACCCAGTACTTC. Together with reference TRBV5-1 and TRBJ2-5, the CDR3 gives the full variable domain: KAGVTQTPRYLIKTRGQQVTLSCSPISGHRSVSWYQQTPGQGLQFLFEYFSETQRNKGNFPGRFSGRQFSNSRSEMNVSTLELGDSALYLCASRDRGYQETQYFGPGTRLLVL.

A few counts support this clone. V usage is TRBV2 and J usage is TRBJ1-5; 8 nucleotides agree with TRBD1. From germline, CDR1 is SNHLY and CDR2 FYNNEI. The CDR3 is 14 residues long. Trimming at V came to 6 bases and at J to 2 bases, leaving 3 bases not matched to a gene. The chain's CDR3 is CASRDRAGNQPQHF. The CDR3 nucleotides are TGTGCCAGCAGGGACAGGGCTGGCAATCAGCCCCAGCATTTT.

The rearrangement links TRBV5-1 to TRBJ2-3, with 13 bases lining up with TRBD2. V lost 2 bases to trimming and J lost 3 bases; unmatched junction nucleotides: 0. Germline CDR1 SGHRS, CDR2 YFSETQ. There are 15 residues in the CDR3. The CDR3 is CASSLLAGGTDTQYF. In DNA, the CDR3 is TGCGCCAGCAGCTTACTAGCGGGGGGGACAGATACGCAGTATTTT. The full variable domain, completed using reference TRBV5-1 and TRBJ2-3, is KAGVTQTPRYLIKTRGQQVTLSCSPISGHRSVSWYQQTPGQGLQFLFEYFSETQRNKGNFPGRFSGRQFSNSRSEMNVSTLELGDSALYLCASSLLAGGTDTQYFGPGTRLTVL.

There are many counts of this clone. The V call is TRBV19, the J call TRBJ2-3; 9 bases are shared with TRBD1. Trimming at V came to 6 bases and at J to 2 bases, leaving 6 bases not matched to a gene. Germline CDR1 is LNHDA and CDR2 is SQIVND (reference sequence). This CDR3 region has 15 residues. The CDR3 region has the DNA TGTGCCAGTAGAAGGACAGGGGTCATCACAGATACGCAGTATTTT. It translates to CASRRTGVITDTQYF.

The V call is TRBV29-1, the J call TRBJ2-1, with 15 bases fitting TRBD2. The CDR3 contains 16 residues. The germline CDR1 and CDR2 sequences are SQVTM and ANQGSEA. J was trimmed by 6 bases and V by 6 bases; bases with no gene match: 9. The CDR3, as DNA: TGCAGCGTCGCCCGGACTAGCGGGGGGGCCGGCAATGAGCAGTTCTTC. Amino acids: CSVARTSGGAGNEQFF.

This clone came up a few times. V and J are TRBV20-1 and TRBJ1-1; D might be TRBD1 (6 bases). Germline lookup yields CDR1 DFQATT and CDR2 SNEGSKA (reference sequence). The CDR3 sequence is 11 residues long. V lost 0 bases to trimming and J lost 8 bases, with 7 bases between them. CDR3 in amino acids: CSARDRGEAFF. The CDR3 coding sequence is TGCAGTGCTAGAGACAGGGGAGAAGCTTTCTTT.

This clone was counted only a few times. The chain carries TRBV4-1 and TRBJ2-7; a possible D gene is TRBD2 (5 bases). Germline CDR1 and CDR2: MGHRA and YSYEKL. The CDR3 runs to 13 residues. Trimming removed 1 base at V and 7 bases at J, with 11 bases between. The chain's CDR3 is CASSQAIRLEQYF. The CDR3 region has the DNA TGCGCCAGCAGCCAAGCGATAAGACTAGAGCAGTACTTC.

J is TRBJ1-4 and V is TRBV28; 9 bases align to TRBD1. The J segment lost 8 bases and the V segment lost 6 bases, leaving 10 bases of the junction unmatched. Germline assignment: CDR1 MDHEN and CDR2 SYDVKM. CDR3 length: 15 amino acids. In nucleotides, the CDR3 is TGTGCCAGCAGGGGGGCCGGGACAGGGAACGAAAAACTGTTTTTT. This translates into CASRGAGTGNEKLFF. Using reference TRBV28 and TRBJ1-4 for the parts outside the CDR3, the full variable domain is DVKVTQSSRYLVKRTGEKVFLECVQDMDHENMFWYRQDPGLGLRLIYFSYDVKMKEKGDIPEGYSVSREKKERFSLILESASTNQTSMYLCASRGAGTGNEKLFFGSGTQLSVL.

This clone was observed a handful of times. This chain links TRBV13 with TRBJ1-2, with D hard to call. This CDR3 spans 12 amino acids. The germline gives CDR1 PRHDT, CDR2 FYEKMQ (reference sequence). The ends were cut back, 4 bases at V and 8 bases at J, with 11 bases in the middle. DNA of the CDR3: TGTGCCAGCAGCTATCCTCGTCGGGGCTACACCTTC. As protein: CASSYPRRGYTF. Full variable domain (outside the CDR3, taken from reference TRBV13 and TRBJ1-2): AAGVIQSPRHLIKEKRETATLKCYPIPRHDTVYWYQQGPGQDPQFLISFYEKMQSDKGSIPDRFSAQQFSDYHSELNMSSLELGDSALYFCASSYPRRGYTFGSGTRLTVV.

V and J are TRBV2 and TRBJ1-1; tentative D call: TRBD1 (5 bases). The V end lost 1 base, the J end lost 5 bases, and 8 bases lay between the germline ends. CDR3 length: 13 residues. Germline V lookup: CDR1 SNHLY, CDR2 FYNNEI. CDR3 DNA: TGTGCCAGCAGTGAAGAAGGGGTTACTGAAGCTTTCTTT. Its translation: CASSEEGVTEAFF. The full variable domain, in which reference TRBV2 and TRBJ1-1 provide the parts outside the CDR3, is EPEVTQTPSHQVTQMGQEVILRCVPISNHLYFYWYRQILGQKVEFLVSFYNNEISEKSEIFDDQFSVERPDGSNFTLKIRSTKLEDSAMYFCASSEEGVTEAFFGQGTRLTVV.

This clone came up a few times. V gene TRBV7-2 combines with J gene TRBJ1-1; D is possibly TRBD1 (5 bases). Trimming pared 8 bases from V and 8 bases from J, leaving 12 bases between. Germline-derived CDR1 and CDR2 are SGHTA and FQGNSA. CDR3 length: 11 residues. The DNA for the CDR3 is TGTGCCAGCTTCAGGGAGGGGGAAGCTTTCTTT. Its protein product is CASFREGEAFF.

This clone was seen a handful of times. V is TRBV14 and J is TRBJ1-2, with D uncertain. Deletions cut 0 bases from V and 0 bases from J, with 8 bases between. The CDR3 covers 15 residues. CDR1 and CDR2 from the germline V gene are SGHDN and FVKESK. CDR3 sequence reads: CASSQDHRANYGYTF. The CDR3 DNA sequence: TGTGCCAGCAGCCAAGATCACAGAGCTAACTATGGCTACACCTTC.

In this sample, this clone turned up a few times. J is TRBJ2-3 and V is TRBV6-4, with 8 bases fitting TRBD2. Per the germline V gene, CDR1 is MRHNA and CDR2 is SNTAGT. V shed 4 bases, J shed 0 bases, and the junction held 6 bases outside the gene matches. This CDR3 has 16 amino acids. The CDR3 nucleotides are TGTGCCAGCAGTGCAGGACTAGCTGCTAGCACAGATACGCAGTATTTT. This translates into CASSAGLAASTDTQYF.

This clone has just a few counts. This chain uses TRBV15 with TRBJ1-2, with 10 bases fitting TRBD1. Germline CDR1 LNHNV, CDR2 YYDKDF (reference sequence). The CDR3 consists of 14 residues. V shed 0 bases and J 7 bases; nucleotides not matched to a gene: 2. CDR3: CATSRDRDRGGYTF. CDR3 DNA sequence: TGTGCCACCAGCAGAGACCGGGACAGGGGTGGCTACACCTTC.